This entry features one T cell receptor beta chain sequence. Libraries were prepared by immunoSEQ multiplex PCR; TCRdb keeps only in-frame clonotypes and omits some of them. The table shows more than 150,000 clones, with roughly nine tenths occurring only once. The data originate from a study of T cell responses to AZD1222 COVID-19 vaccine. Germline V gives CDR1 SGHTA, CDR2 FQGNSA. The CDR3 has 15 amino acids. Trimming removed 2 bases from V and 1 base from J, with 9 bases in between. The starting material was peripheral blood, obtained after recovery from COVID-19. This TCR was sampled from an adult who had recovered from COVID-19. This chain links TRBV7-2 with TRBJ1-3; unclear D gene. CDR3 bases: TGTGCCAGCAGCTTACGAACTTCGTCTGGAAACACCATATATTTT. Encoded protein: CASSLRTSSGNTIYF.